The clone carrying this TCR beta chain was picked up a small number of times. Its antigen is not identified. The data originate from a study of cytomegalovirus exposure and HLA in healthy donors. Germline V gene lookup returns CDR1 LGHNA and CDR2 YNFKEQ. Losses at the gene ends were 0 bases for V and 13 bases for J; bases not matched to a gene: 6. This CDR3 comprises 14 residues. This PCR relied on a set of 60 Vbeta primers and 13 Jbeta primers. Assay: immunoSEQ multiplex PCR; the TCRdb copy retains only in-frame clones and omits some. The data hold 100,000 or so clones, with roughly 13% observed a single time. Notes on the study in general: Several of the most significant clusters appeared linked to common viral pathogens, based on a later analysis.

The chain is built from TRBV4-2 and TRBJ2-1; 10 bases are a match to TRBD2. The clonotype comes from a middle-aged man in good health and CMV-seropositive. Sequenced input: PBMCs. CDR3 nucleotides: TGTGCCAGCAGCCAAGAGACCCTAGCGGGGGATCAGTTCTTC. This translates into CASSQETLAGDQFF.